The T cell receptor (beta chain) under discussion was sequenced for a study of blood T cell repertoires in COVID-19. Libraries were prepared by immunoSEQ multiplex PCR; TCRdb keeps only in-frame clonotypes and omits some of them. Of 110,000 to 150,000 clones in the sample, under 90% were seen once. This clone has only a few counts. CDR1 is LNHDA, CDR2 SQIVND, per germline (reference sequence). V was clipped by 5 bases and J by 5 bases, with 13 bases between them. This CDR3 contains 13 residues. The sequenced sample consisted of peripheral blood. The rearrangement joins TRBV19 to TRBJ2-7, with a possible D match to TRBD2 (6 bases). The receptor comes from a human donor in a cohort sampled during active COVID-19. The CDR3 loop is CASSFGGKDEQYF. The CDR3 DNA follows: TGTGCCAGTAGTTTCGGGGGAAAAGACGAGCAGTACTTC.